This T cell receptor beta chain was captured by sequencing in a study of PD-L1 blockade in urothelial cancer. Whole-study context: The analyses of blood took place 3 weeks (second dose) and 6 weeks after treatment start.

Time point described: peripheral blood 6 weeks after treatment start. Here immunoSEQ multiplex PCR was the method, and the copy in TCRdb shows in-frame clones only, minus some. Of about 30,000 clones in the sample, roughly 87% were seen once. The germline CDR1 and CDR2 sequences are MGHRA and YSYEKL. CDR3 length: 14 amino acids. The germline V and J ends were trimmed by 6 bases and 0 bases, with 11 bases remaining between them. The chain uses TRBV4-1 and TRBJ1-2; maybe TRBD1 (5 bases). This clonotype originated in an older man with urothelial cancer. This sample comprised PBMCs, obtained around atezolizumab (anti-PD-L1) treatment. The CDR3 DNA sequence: TGCGCCAGCAGACCAGGGACTGCTAACTATGGCTACACCTTC. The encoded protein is CASRPGTANYGYTF.